These T cell receptor beta chains were read from a single sample in a study of CD8 T cells in ankylosing spondylitis. MiXCR, applied by TCRdb to the 5' RACE reads, yields one record per CDR3 protein. There are approximately 400,000 distinct CDR3 sequences in the sample; 17% occur only once, and 1% lies in the top ten. The material sequenced was blood, either unsorted or a sorted T cell fraction (not recorded which). These receptor sequences come from a male donor with ankylosing spondylitis. Both conserved end residues are part of each CDR3. Size is stated for part of the rows, as once, few or many counts, or as a class when the clone is expanded.

v_call | clone_size | cdr3_aa
TRBV6-5 | few | CASSYLPNTEAFF
TRBV20-1 | . | CSARERVAGGLYTQYF
TRBV5-1 | . | CASSPDQGTPLHF
TRBV7-3 | . | CASSTQLAGRHGTGELFF
TRBV3-1 | few | CASSQVPWAGPNTGELFF
TRBV20-1 | few | CSATAPRLAGNYEQYF
TRBV11-2 | . | CASSLGWGGTGNTIYF
TRBV27 | many | CASSFSGPNTEAFF
TRBV29-1 | . | CSILAGGTDTQYF
TRBV10-3 | . | CAISHTGTGKTGELFF
TRBV6-4 | . | CASSAGTRTGHNQPQHF
TRBV7-2 | . | CASTRDRGSYEQYF
TRBV7-9 | few | CASSPQGAKNEKLFF
TRBV20-1 | many | CSARDRLANTGELFF
TRBV11-2 | few | CASSLVRQVPLDTEAFF
TRBV20-1 | . | CSAREAGITLVAFF
TRBV13 | . | CASSSWGTYDTEAFF
TRBV10-3 | . | CAISPASSDEQFF
TRBV12-3/TRBV12-4 | many | CASSSLGRSSYNEQFF
TRBV20-1 | many | CSAGLGVRSYEQYF
TRBV21-1 | . | CASSKTGLVYEQYF
TRBV12-3/TRBV12-4 | many | CASSANEKLFF
TRBV6-1 | . | CASSLQGGGNTIYF
TRBV4-1 | . | CASSQDLASGRTDTQYF
TRBV12-3/TRBV12-4 | few | CASSYPLGAQFF
TRBV28 | . | CASSNPGTGNSPLHF
TRBV14 | many | CASSQGARSETQYF
TRBV20-1 | few | CSASWGPGLATGELFF
TRBV21-1 | . | CASSATGKESYEQYF
TRBV28 | . | CASSQGLGTAQETQYF
TRBV7-3 | . | CASSLTHRPSYNEQFF
TRBV6-1 | . | CASSEASGGAGEQFF
TRBV9 | . | CASSSEGTGYNEQFF
TRBV28 | . | CASSATGTSKSETQYF
TRBV3-1 | few | CASRSLAGDNEQFF
TRBV12-3/TRBV12-4 | few | CASSFRTSGDEQYF
TRBV7-3 | . | CATLCITSGWESTDTQYF
TRBV30 | . | CSLKGQGWGTEAFF
TRBV20-1 | few | CSASDKSYEQYF
TRBV12-3/TRBV12-4 | few | CASSPTPNTGELFF
TRBV7-8 | . | CASSSGGVSTDTQYF
TRBV28 | . | CASSWARTNTGELFF
TRBV11-2 | . | CASRQGSEAFF
TRBV7-2 | . | CASSSRGTGELFF
TRBV5-1 | few | CASSLEEGNQPQHF
TRBV5-1 | few | CASNRVGTDQETQYF